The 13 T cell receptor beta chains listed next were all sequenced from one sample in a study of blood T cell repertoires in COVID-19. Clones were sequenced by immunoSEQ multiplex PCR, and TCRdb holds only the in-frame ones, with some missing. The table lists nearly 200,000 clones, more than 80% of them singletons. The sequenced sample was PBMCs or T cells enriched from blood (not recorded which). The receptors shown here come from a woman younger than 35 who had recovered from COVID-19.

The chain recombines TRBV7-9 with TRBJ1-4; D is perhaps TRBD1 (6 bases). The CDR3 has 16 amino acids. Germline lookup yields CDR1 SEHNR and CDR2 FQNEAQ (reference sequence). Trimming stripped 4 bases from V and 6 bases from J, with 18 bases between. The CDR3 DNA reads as TGTGCCAGCAGCTACCGCCGCGGGGGGCTTGATGAAAAACTGTTTTTT. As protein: CASSYRRGGLDEKLFF.

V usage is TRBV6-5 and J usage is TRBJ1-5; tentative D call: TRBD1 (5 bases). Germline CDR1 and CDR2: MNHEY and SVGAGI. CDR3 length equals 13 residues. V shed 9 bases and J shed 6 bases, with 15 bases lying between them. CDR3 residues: CASGQGNVQPQHF. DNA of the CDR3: TGTGCCAGTGGGCAGGGAAACGTTCAGCCCCAGCATTTT.

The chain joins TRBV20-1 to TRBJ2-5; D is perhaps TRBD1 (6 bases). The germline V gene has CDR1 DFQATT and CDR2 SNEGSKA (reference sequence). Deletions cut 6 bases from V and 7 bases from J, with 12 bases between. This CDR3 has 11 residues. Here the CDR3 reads CSAAGAGTQYF. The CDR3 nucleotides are TGCAGTGCCGCAGGGGCGGGGACCCAGTACTTC.

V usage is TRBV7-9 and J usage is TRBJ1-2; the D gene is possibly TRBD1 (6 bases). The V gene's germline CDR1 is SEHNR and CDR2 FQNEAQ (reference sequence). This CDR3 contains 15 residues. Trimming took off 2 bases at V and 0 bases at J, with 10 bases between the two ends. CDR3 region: CASSLKGGANYGYTF. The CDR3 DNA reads TGTGCCAGCAGCTTAAAAGGGGGTGCTAACTATGGCTACACCTTC.

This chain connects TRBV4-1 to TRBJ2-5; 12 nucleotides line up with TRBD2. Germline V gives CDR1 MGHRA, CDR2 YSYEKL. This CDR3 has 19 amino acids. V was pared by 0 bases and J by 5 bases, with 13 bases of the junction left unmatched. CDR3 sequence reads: CASSQDRSPSGGARETQYF. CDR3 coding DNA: TGCGCCAGCAGCCAAGATCGGTCCCCTAGCGGGGGGGCCCGGGAGACCCAGTACTTC.

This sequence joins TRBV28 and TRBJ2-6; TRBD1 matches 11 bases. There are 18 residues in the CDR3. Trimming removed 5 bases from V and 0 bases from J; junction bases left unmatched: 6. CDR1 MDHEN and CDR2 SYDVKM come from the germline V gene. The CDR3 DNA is TGTGCCAGCAGTCCTGGGGACAGGGGGGTCTCTGGGGCCAACGTCCTGACTTTC. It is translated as CASSPGDRGVSGANVLTF.

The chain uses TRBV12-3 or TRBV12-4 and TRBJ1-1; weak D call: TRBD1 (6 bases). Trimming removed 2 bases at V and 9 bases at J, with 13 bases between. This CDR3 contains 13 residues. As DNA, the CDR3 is TGTGCCAGCAGTTTAAAGAACAGGGAGAAAGCTTTCTTT. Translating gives CASSLKNREKAFF.

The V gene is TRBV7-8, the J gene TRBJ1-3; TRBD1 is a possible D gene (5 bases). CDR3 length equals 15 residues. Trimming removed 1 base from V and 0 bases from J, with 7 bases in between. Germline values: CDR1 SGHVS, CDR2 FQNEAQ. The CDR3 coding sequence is TGTGCCAGCAGCTTAGACAGGCCCTCTGGAAACACCATATATTTT. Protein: CASSLDRPSGNTIYF.

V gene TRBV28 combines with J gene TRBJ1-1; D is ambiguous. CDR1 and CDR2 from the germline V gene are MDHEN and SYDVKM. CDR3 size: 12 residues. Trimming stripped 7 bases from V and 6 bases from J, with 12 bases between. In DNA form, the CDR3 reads TGTGCCAGCACTCGATCTGGCCCTGAAGCTTTCTTT. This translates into CASTRSGPEAFF.

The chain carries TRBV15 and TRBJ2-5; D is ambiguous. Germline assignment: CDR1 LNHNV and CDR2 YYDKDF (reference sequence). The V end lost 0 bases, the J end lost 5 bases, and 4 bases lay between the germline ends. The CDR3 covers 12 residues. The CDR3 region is CATSREGETQYF. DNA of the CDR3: TGTGCCACCAGCAGAGAGGGCGAGACCCAGTACTTC.

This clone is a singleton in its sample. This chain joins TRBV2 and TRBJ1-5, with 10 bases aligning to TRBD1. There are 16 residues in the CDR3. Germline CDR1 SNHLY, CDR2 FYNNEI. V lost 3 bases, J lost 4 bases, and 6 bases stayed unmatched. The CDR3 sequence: CASSDYGTGVNQPQHF. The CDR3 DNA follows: TGTGCCAGCAGTGACTATGGGACAGGGGTTAATCAGCCCCAGCATTTT.

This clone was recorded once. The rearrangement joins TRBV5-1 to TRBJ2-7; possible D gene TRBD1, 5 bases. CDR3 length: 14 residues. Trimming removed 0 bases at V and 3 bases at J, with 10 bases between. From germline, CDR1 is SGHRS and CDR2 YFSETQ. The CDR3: CASSLESRVYEQYF. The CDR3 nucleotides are TGCGCCAGCAGCTTGGAATCCAGGGTCTACGAGCAGTACTTC. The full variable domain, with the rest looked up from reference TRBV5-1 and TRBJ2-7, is KAGVTQTPRYLIKTRGQQVTLSCSPISGHRSVSWYQQTPGQGLQFLFEYFSETQRNKGNFPGRFSGRQFSNSRSEMNVSTLELGDSALYLCASSLESRVYEQYFGPGTRLTVT.

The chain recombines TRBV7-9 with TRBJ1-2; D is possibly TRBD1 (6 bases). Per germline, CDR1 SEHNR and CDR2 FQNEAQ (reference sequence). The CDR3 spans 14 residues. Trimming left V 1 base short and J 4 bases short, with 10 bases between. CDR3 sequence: CASSLVATGYGYTF. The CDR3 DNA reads TGTGCCAGCAGCTTAGTGGCGACAGGCTATGGCTACACCTTC.